This T cell receptor (beta chain) was profiled in a study of blood T cell repertoires in COVID-19. About the research overall: Samples of COVID-19 (acute and convalescent) were obtained from the United States, Italy and Spain. The analysed material was cDNA or gDNA that came from T cells, B-cell-depleted T cells, or PBMCs.

This CDR3 has 14 residues. The V and J ends lost 7 bases and 9 bases respectively, with 16 bases between them. Germline V gene sequence: CDR1 MNHEY, CDR2 SVGAGI. As processed by the authors: Cell counts per sample came from amplifying reference gene primers. The table came from immunoSEQ multiplex PCR; TCRdb's copy has only in-frame clones and leaves some out. The V and J calls and clone size come from that table; D and trimming were worked out from the DNA. The data contain some 87,000 clones, 85% of them singletons. The source of this sequence is a woman aged 70-85 years with active or convalescent COVID-19. Source material: peripheral blood. V and J are TRBV6-5 and TRBJ1-6; tentative D call: TRBD1 (5 bases). CDR3 residues: CASTRQGDRSPLHF. Written as DNA, the CDR3 is TGTGCCAGCACCCGGCAGGGTGATCGTTCACCCCTCCACTTT.